This paragraph covers one TCR beta chain sequence. Its antigen is undetermined. Cultured CD4+ T cell DNA underwent sequencing with the Oncomine TCR Beta short-read assay. TCRdb re-called the PCR reads through MiXCR, storing one row per CDR3 protein. The sample holds 28,000 or so distinct CDR3 sequences, about 64% seen once. This specimen belongs to a study of vaccination and CD4 T cells after COVID-19. Study-wide context: Sampling post-COVID took place a median around 99 days after diagnosis (range 35 to 161).

Treatment reported: roughly nine-day PBMC culture with coronavirus spike peptide pools or control peptides (ViraFEST assay). CDR3 length equals 13 residues. CDR1 is DFQATT, CDR2 SNEGSKA, per germline (reference sequence). V was pared by 6 bases and J by 4 bases, with 14 bases between. The chain combines TRBV20-1 with TRBJ2-3; D uncertain. The receptor's source is a human donor who had recovered from COVID-19. The material sequenced was CD4+ T cells from blood, cultured in vitro. The chain's CDR3 is CSANLQQADTQYF. CDR3 in DNA: TGCAGTGCCAACTTGCAGCAGGCAGATACGCAGTATTTT.